Listed here is a single T cell receptor (beta chain). Its antigen is unknown. Base qualities are missing; no much larger clone stands one base away. These data are taken from a study of long-term antiretroviral therapy in people with HIV (dated by TCRdb to 2022 to 2024). Some background on the complete study: The earliest samples were collected approximately a decade before the 2015 WHO recommendation for immediate ART, a period when ART was typically delayed until CD4 counts fell. A retrospective serial study tested whether ART initiation and durable HIV suppression were associated with changes in peripheral blood TRB repertoire composition and diversity. No cross-contamination during QIAcube processing was seen in test extractions of a monoclonal T-cell line run alongside around 30 polyclonal samples. From some 28 adults with confirmed HIV infection, the cohort provided under 200 cryopreserved PBMC samples, gathered serially across a mean of around six years (range 1-12). About 35% of the 30 participants with HIV were female.

The immunoSEQ hsTCRB v3.0 assay was used at survey level resolution to sequence the TRB variable region. A depth of 40,000-50,000 T-cell genomes per sample was targeted for TRB sequencing. TRB libraries were pooled and sequenced on an Illumina MiSeq using a v3 150-cycle kit. Processing in the source paper ran as follows. Repertoire analysis was run in R within a reproducible Nextflow workflow that covered QC, data transformation and analysis. LymphoSeq2, an R package for exploring AIRR-Seq data, was used to implement the custom analyses. After excluding a few samples that yielded fewer than 5000 total TRB sequences, some 180 HIV repertoires remained for analysis. Among the 200 or so HIV repertoires that were kept, some 61 were collected before ART initiation and roughly 130 were collected after ART initiation. Repertoires were downsampled to 5000 TRB nucleotide sequences, and summary statistics were averaged over 100 downsampling iterations. TRB sequences were retained for analysis only if CDR3 regions of at least seven amino acids were present. Diversity was assessed using a clonality score derived from Shannon entropy and using the Gini coefficient. In the repertoire networks, any two of the top 5000 CDR3 amino acid sequences were linked whenever the two sequences differed by an edit distance of one. For TRB CDR3 amino acid sequences, GLIPH2 was used to predict antigen specificity groups and MHC restriction. To flag known associations with CMV, EBV, HIV or tissue antigens, CDR3 amino acid sequences were compared against VDJdb and McPAS-TCR. Pre-ART, post-ART and control groups were compared with Wilcoxon signed-rank tests and Holm-Bonferroni correction. Drawn from immuneACCESS, this table holds only the in-frame rearrangements with V and J called that TCRdb kept. Clones are partly lost; checked studies trace under half to an unresolved V gene and leave the rest unexplained. The V and J calls and clone size were taken over from that table, and D and trimming were inferred from the DNA. For this sample the table gives about 22,000 clones, of which about 82% were detected only once. The ten largest make up around 4.6% of the sample.

Findings and caveats that apply to the study as a whole: Inferences about post-ART repertoire changes were limited because no data were available on ART adherence, viral resistance or therapy changes. Narrower CDR3 length ranges were observed in HIV repertoires than in controls, and an antigen-experienced repertoire with only a slight naive shift after ART was suggested by the network structure. Unsorted PBMC were profiled instead of sorted CD4+ and CD8+ T cells because pre-ART samples had limited cell numbers. The samples span the years 2004 to 2017, and the ART regimens used may be less effective than current regimens. A significant increase in TRB diversity was found to be associated with ART initiation, although TRB diversity was observed to remain significantly below that of transplant donor controls even after long-term ART. The repertoire was dominated across all time points by expanded TRB clones identified before ART initiation, although this dominance was seen to fluctuate and to decrease in many PLHIV after ART. Owing to limited PBMC availability, only the TCR beta chain was sequenced, without alpha chain pairing.

To be included, a participant needed at least one PBMC sample from before ART initiation plus at least two post-ART samples. Treatment was received in the United States of America by all participants with HIV. Before DNA extraction, cryopreserved samples of roughly 0.9-11 million PBMC were thawed and washed. At the time of the earliest PBMC sample, participants with HIV were aged between roughly 20 and 54 years. PBMC samples were contributed by each participant from 1-4 timepoints before ART initiation and 2-8 timepoints after ART initiation, with a median of 7 samples. For every participant, serial HIV viral load, CD4+ T-cell count, ART history and demographic data were obtained. A Qiagen kit on a QIAcube was used to extract genomic DNA from unsorted PBMC, with samples processed in batches of 12. This receptor was identified in a man in his fifties or sixties with HIV. The starting material was unsorted PBMCs, obtained 1.3 years after starting antiretroviral therapy.

CDR3 sequence: CAWSSKGLTYEQYF. The DNA sequence follows: TGTGCCTGGAGTTCTAAGGGACTCACCTACGAGCAGTACTTC. The sequence is built from TRBV30 and TRBJ2-7; tentative D gene TRBD2, with 6 bases matching. CDR1 and CDR2 are drawn from the germline V gene (reference sequence): GTSNPN, SVGIG. The CDR3 numbers 14 residues from cysteine through phenylalanine. The CDR3 DNA has 42 bases and is translated from base 1. V is pared back by 2 bases and J by 2 bases, with 13 bases lying between the germline termini.